In this sample, the clone carrying this T cell receptor (beta chain) turned up a few times. Measured with immunoSEQ multiplex PCR; TCRdb has only the in-frame clones, and not every one. This table has around 420,000 clones, approximately 85% appearing once. The record originates from a study of blood T cell repertoires in COVID-19. Study summary: Donors in the United States, Italy and Spain gave samples during acute or convalescent COVID-19. Sample material is recorded as cDNA or gDNA derived from T cells, B-cell-depleted T cells, or PBMCs.

The CDR3 is made up of 15 amino acids. Germline V gene sequence: CDR1 LNHDA, CDR2 SQIVND (reference sequence). V trimming: 7 bases; J trimming: 7 bases; junction bases outside the gene matches: 10. The TCR comes from a woman between 40 and 55 years old with acute COVID-19. The sequenced sample consisted of PBMCs or T cells enriched from blood (not recorded which). V usage is TRBV19 and J usage is TRBJ2-1; 10 positions match TRBD2. The CDR3 bases are TGTGCCAGTAAGCGAGCGGGGGGGGTTATGAATGAGCAGTTCTTC. As protein: CASKRAGGVMNEQFF.